The rows below give T cell receptor beta chains drawn from one sample of a study of regulatory T cells. TCRdb's table, derived via immunoSEQ multiplex PCR, lists solely in-frame clones and lacks some. This repertoire shows about 20,000 clones, 93% found once; its top ten account for approximately 3.3%. Sequencing was performed on CD8+ T cells sorted from blood. These receptor sequences come from a child between 2 and 9 years old with CD3G deficiency. CDR3s include the opening cysteine and the closing phenylalanine or tryptophan.

V,CDR3
TRBV11-2,CASSSGSLYEQYF
TRBV4-1,CASSQSDRGGHEAFF
TRBV28,CASSLNRGRAAFF
TRBV7-9,CASSAPGQGYEQYF
TRBV5-1,CASSLESDQTYEQYF
TRBV7-8,CASSLVAGHEQFF
TRBV19,CASSTDLYQPQHF
TRBV5-1,CASSLGVSGRNEQFF
TRBV6-5,CASSYGKGTHGYTF
TRBV28,CASSHDLSGNTEAFF
TRBV5-1,CASSYGTSGLTDTQYF
TRBV7-8,CASSEEASGTNEQFF
TRBV10-2,CASSAHKRTEAFF
TRBV11-2,CASSLGPYTEAFF
TRBV6-1,CASSEVVEGGSKNIQYF
TRBV19,CASSIGLAGAGEQFF
TRBV6-1,CASSAKGHEQYF